The 24 T cell receptor beta chains presented below share a single source sample, sequenced in a study of OX40 agonist ivuxolimab in advanced cancers. Produced via immunoSEQ multiplex PCR; TCRdb's table is partial and in-frame only. This table holds tens of thousands of clones, 89% found once. The starting material was CD4+ or CD8+ T cells sorted from blood, obtained in a trial of the OX40 agonist ivuxolimab. The receptor source for this set is an adult with an advanced solid tumor such as melanoma, head and neck, liver or kidney cancer.

This sequence joins TRBV28 and TRBJ2-1; D gene unclear. V was shortened by 6 bases and J by 4 bases, with 16 bases between the two germline ends. CDR3 length equals 15 residues. Germline CDR1 and CDR2: MDHEN and SYDVKM. The CDR3 DNA sequence: TGTGCCAGCAGCCTAATTGGCTCTACGTACAATGAGCAGTTCTTC. Amino acid sequence: CASSLIGSTYNEQFF.

About this clone itself: Other DNA sequences from this sample encode an identical CDR3 as well. CDR3 amino acids: CASSGNNEQFF. The DNA of the CDR3 is TGTGCCAGCAGTGGGAACAATGAGCAGTTCTTC. V is TRBV2 and J is TRBJ2-1; D is uncertain. V was clipped by 4 bases and J by 5 bases, with 3 bases between them. The germline gives CDR1 SNHLY, CDR2 FYNNEI. This CDR3 has 11 amino acids.

The chain couples TRBV28 to TRBJ1-3; unclear D gene. V shed 5 bases and J shed 2 bases, with 13 bases lying between them. CDR1 is MDHEN and CDR2 is SYDVKM in the germline V gene. The CDR3 covers 15 residues. The DNA for the CDR3 is TGTGCCAGCAGTCCTTGGACGGAACCTGGAAACACCATATATTTT. Translated, it gives CASSPWTEPGNTIYF.

This clone came up a few times. The DNA for the CDR3 is TGTGCCAGCAGACAGGGGAATCAGCCCCAGCATTTT. Its protein is CASRQGNQPQHF. This sequence joins TRBV6-6 and TRBJ1-5; 7 nucleotides line up with TRBD1. The V gene's germline CDR1 is MNHNY and CDR2 SVGAGI (reference sequence). V shed 6 bases, J shed 4 bases, and the junction held 0 bases outside the gene matches. CDR3 length: 12 residues.

The chain joins TRBV10-3 to TRBJ1-3, with 7 nucleotides matching TRBD1. The CDR3 totals 16 residues. Trimming took 7 bases from V and 0 from J; bases not matched to a gene: 9. From germline, CDR1 is ENHRY and CDR2 SYGVKD. Written as DNA, the CDR3 is TGTGCCATCACTAGGGACAGCTCGAACTCTGGAAACACCATATATTTT. Translation: CAITRDSSNSGNTIYF.

V usage is TRBV23-1 and J usage is TRBJ1-2, with D possibly being TRBD1 (5 bases). TRBV23-1 is treated as an ORF (open reading frame) with a function not yet certain. The germline V and J ends were trimmed by 0 bases and 4 bases, with 9 bases remaining between them. The CDR3 covers 14 residues. DNA of the CDR3: TGCGCCAGCAGTCAATCGTCGCAGGGCTATGGCTACACCTTC. It yields the protein CASSQSSQGYGYTF.

V is TRBV5-1 and J is TRBJ1-5; weak D call: TRBD1 (6 bases). Per germline, CDR1 SGHRS and CDR2 YFSETQ. Trimming removed 0 bases from V and 5 bases from J, with 12 bases in between. CDR3 length: 15 amino acids. In nucleotides, the CDR3 is TGCGCCAGCAGCTTGGATTCAGGGGTTGATCAGCCCCAGCATTTT. Translating it yields CASSLDSGVDQPQHF.

The chain recombines TRBV7-2 with TRBJ2-7; perhaps TRBD2 as D (6 bases). V gave up 2 bases and J gave up 2 bases, with 13 bases separating them. The CDR3 contains 15 residues. CDR1 SGHTA and CDR2 FQGNSA come from the germline V gene. In nucleotides, the CDR3 is TGTGCCAGCAGCTTATTGGGTTCGGGGGCCTACGAGCAGTACTTC. Protein: CASSLLGSGAYEQYF.

This clone was observed once. The rearrangement joins TRBV20-1 to TRBJ2-7, with D maybe TRBD2 (6 bases). The germline V gene has CDR1 DFQATT and CDR2 SNEGSKA (reference sequence). V was cut by 5 bases and J by 6 bases, with 11 bases left in between. This CDR3 comprises 11 residues. The chain's CDR3 is CSAATRREQYF. CDR3 bases: TGCAGTGCTGCGACTAGACGCGAGCAGTACTTC.

Only one count was recorded for this clone. The rearrangement joins TRBV6-5 to TRBJ2-5; TRBD2 matches at 10 bases. Germline CDR1 and CDR2: MNHEY and SVGAGI. The CDR3 runs 13 residues. The V and J ends lost 5 bases and 4 bases, in that order; junction bases with no gene match: 1. CDR3 coding DNA: TGTGCCAGCAGTAGGACTAGCGGAGAGACCCAGTACTTC. Protein product: CASSRTSGETQYF.

This clone was picked up a small number of times. The chain is built from TRBV2 and TRBJ2-3; D is possibly TRBD1 (5 bases). The CDR3 extends over 13 amino acids. Trimming took 4 bases from V and 5 from J, leaving 10 bases between them. Germline V CDR1 and CDR2: SNHLY, FYNNEI. The CDR3 nucleotides are TGTGCCAGCAGTGGACAGTTGGAAGATACGCAGTATTTT. Translation: CASSGQLEDTQYF.

The chain is built from TRBV11-2 and TRBJ2-7; TRBD2 matches 8 bases. V dropped 4 bases and J dropped 5; count of bases not matched to a gene: 13. The CDR3 has 16 amino acids. Germline CDR1 reads SGHAT; CDR2 reads FQNNGV. The CDR3 nucleotides read TGTGCCAGCAGCTATCCGGGGGGGGCATTTCCCCACGAGCAGTACTTC. Protein product: CASSYPGGAFPHEQYF.

The V and J genes are TRBV19 and TRBJ2-1; D perhaps matches TRBD2 (5 bases). Trimming removed 2 bases at V and 3 bases at J, with 14 bases between. Germline V gives CDR1 LNHDA, CDR2 SQIVND (reference sequence). The CDR3 is 16 amino acids. This chain's CDR3 is CASSIRSGGSYNEQFF. The CDR3 nucleotides are TGTGCCAGTAGTATAAGATCTGGAGGCAGCTACAATGAGCAGTTCTTC.

V and J are TRBV28 and TRBJ1-3, with unresolved D. This CDR3 has 14 amino acids. The germline CDR1 and CDR2 sequences are MDHEN and SYDVKM. V gave up 6 bases and J gave up 0 bases, with 9 bases separating them. The CDR3, as DNA: TGTGCCAGCAGGCAGCCAGGCTCTGGAAACACCATATATTTT. Its protein product is CASRQPGSGNTIYF.

The chain is built from TRBV11-2 and TRBJ1-5; D is unresolved. V was clipped by 5 bases and J by 0 bases, with 5 bases between them. The length of the CDR3 is 13 residues. CDR1 and CDR2 (germline): SGHAT, FQNNGV. The CDR3: CASSLHSNQPQHF. DNA of the CDR3: TGTGCCAGCAGCCTCCATAGCAATCAGCCCCAGCATTTT.

This clone showed up just once. The chain has TRBV2 and TRBJ1-1; no reliable D call. This CDR3 is 13 amino acids long. Trimming pared 5 bases from V and 1 base from J, leaving 8 bases between. Germline CDR1 reads SNHLY; CDR2 reads FYNNEI. The CDR3 DNA reads TGTGCCAGCAGTTCCGCCCCGAACACTGAAGCTTTCTTT. It is translated as CASSSAPNTEAFF. Full variable domain (remainder filled in from reference TRBV2 and TRBJ1-1): EPEVTQTPSHQVTQMGQEVILRCVPISNHLYFYWYRQILGQKVEFLVSFYNNEISEKSEIFDDQFSVERPDGSNFTLKIRSTKLEDSAMYFCASSSAPNTEAFFGQGTRLTVV.

The gene calls are TRBV5-4 and TRBJ1-4; D is unresolved. The CDR3 loop spans 14 amino acids. The germline V gene has CDR1 SGHNT and CDR2 YYREEE (reference sequence). Trimming stripped 3 bases from V and 8 bases from J, with 14 bases between. CDR3 amino acids: CASSSGLRQEKLFF. DNA of the CDR3: TGTGCCAGCAGCTCGGGCTTACGGCAGGAAAAACTGTTTTTT.

The chain couples TRBV11-2 to TRBJ1-1; TRBD1 might be the D (5 bases). The CDR3 length is 16 residues. Looked up from germline, CDR1 is SGHAT and CDR2 is FQNNGV. V was shortened by 1 base and J by 1 base, with 13 bases between the two germline ends. CDR3: CASSLAPRGKNTEAFF. CDR3 in DNA: TGTGCCAGCAGCTTAGCCCCCCGGGGGAAGAACACTGAAGCTTTCTTT.

This chain connects TRBV28 to TRBJ2-7; 8 bases agree with TRBD2. This CDR3 spans 18 amino acids. Germline CDR1 MDHEN, CDR2 SYDVKM. After removal of 6 bases from V and 2 bases from J, the junction contained 18 bases not matched to a gene. The CDR3 DNA follows: TGTGCCAGCAGCCCTACAGGGCTTAGCGGGGACTTCACCTACGAGCAGTACTTC. Translated: CASSPTGLSGDFTYEQYF.

This clone is a singleton in its sample. This chain joins TRBV10-3 and TRBJ1-1; D is perhaps TRBD1 (5 bases). Germline V gives CDR1 ENHRY, CDR2 SYGVKD. This CDR3 region has 13 residues. Trimming took 3 bases from V and 3 from J, leaving 8 bases between them. This CDR3 is CAISDVGDTEAFF. CDR3 in DNA: TGTGCCATCAGTGATGTGGGGGACACTGAAGCTTTCTTT.

This chain uses TRBV5-6 with TRBJ2-3; TRBD1 is a possible D gene (5 bases). Germline values: CDR1 SGHDT, CDR2 YYEEEE. Trimming stripped 7 bases from V and 5 bases from J, with 14 bases between. This CDR3 region has 13 residues. The CDR3 spells CASGAQGGDTQYF. The CDR3 DNA follows: TGTGCCAGCGGAGCGCAGGGTGGAGATACGCAGTATTTT.

The chain joins TRBV5-4 to TRBJ1-3, with D unresolved. The CDR3 is made up of 14 amino acids. The V end lost 4 bases, the J end lost 3 bases, and 11 bases lay between the germline ends. Looked up from germline, CDR1 is SGHNT and CDR2 is YYREEE (reference sequence). In DNA, the CDR3 is TGTGCCAGCAGCGACCCTCACGGTGGAAACACCATATATTTT. This translates into CASSDPHGGNTIYF.

The V call is TRBV6-6, the J call TRBJ2-1, with unresolved D. V shed 2 bases and J shed 5 bases, with 1 base lying between them. Per the germline V gene, CDR1 is MNHNY and CDR2 is SVGAGI (reference sequence). The CDR3 totals 11 residues. CDR3 protein: CASSYNNEQFF. The CDR3 region has the DNA TGTGCCAGCAGTTACAACAATGAGCAGTTCTTC.

The genes are TRBV5-4 and TRBJ2-7; perhaps TRBD2 as D (6 bases). In germline, CDR1 is SGHNT, CDR2 YYREEE (reference sequence). V lost 4 bases, J lost 4 bases, and 21 bases lay in between. The CDR3 has 16 residues. The CDR3 sequence: CASSPGVYDLGYEQYF. For the CDR3, the DNA is TGTGCCAGCAGCCCGGGGGTTTACGATTTAGGGTACGAGCAGTACTTC.